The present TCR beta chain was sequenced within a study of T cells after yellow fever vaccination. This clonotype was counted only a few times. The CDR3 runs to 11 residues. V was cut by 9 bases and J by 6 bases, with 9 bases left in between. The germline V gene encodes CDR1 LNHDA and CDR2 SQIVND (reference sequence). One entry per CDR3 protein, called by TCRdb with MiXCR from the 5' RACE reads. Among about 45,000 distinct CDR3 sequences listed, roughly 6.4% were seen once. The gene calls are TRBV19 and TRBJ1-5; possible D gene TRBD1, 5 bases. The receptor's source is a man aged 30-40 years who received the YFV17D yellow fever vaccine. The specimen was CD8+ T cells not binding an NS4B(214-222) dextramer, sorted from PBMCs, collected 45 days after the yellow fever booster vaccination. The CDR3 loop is CASGHAQPQHF. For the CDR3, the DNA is TGTGCCAGCGGACATGCTCAGCCCCAGCATTTT.